This passage covers 11 T cell receptor beta chains from one sample sequenced in a study of T cell responses to AZD1222 COVID-19 vaccine. Clones were sequenced by immunoSEQ multiplex PCR, and TCRdb holds only the in-frame ones, with some missing. The sample has around 130,000 clones; less than 95% are singletons. The source was peripheral blood, collected on day 0 of AZD1222 vaccination. All receptors derive from an adult in good health.

The J gene is TRBJ2-1, the V gene TRBV20-1; D gene uncertain. Trimming took 4 bases from V and 9 from J, leaving 7 bases between them. Per germline, CDR1 DFQATT and CDR2 SNEGSKA (reference sequence). The CDR3 sequence is 10 residues long. CDR3 protein: CSAKDGEQFF. CDR3 bases: TGCAGTGCTAAAGACGGTGAGCAGTTCTTC.

This chain joins TRBV18 and TRBJ1-6; no clear D. V lost 3 bases and J 4 bases, leaving 10 bases between the germline ends. The germline V gene encodes CDR1 KGHSH and CDR2 LQKENI. The CDR3 has 15 amino acids. The CDR3: CASSPSNQYNSPLHF. CDR3 coding DNA: TGTGCCAGCTCACCTTCTAACCAATATAATTCACCCCTCCACTTT. The full variable domain, in which reference TRBV18 and TRBJ1-6 provide the parts outside the CDR3, is NAGVMQNPRHLVRRRGQEARLRCSPMKGHSHVYWYRQLPEEGLKFMVYLQKENIIDESGMPKERFSAEFPKEGPSILRIQQVVRGDSAAYFCASSPSNQYNSPLHFGNGTRLTVT.

The chain joins TRBV7-6 to TRBJ2-7, with D possibly matching TRBD1 (5 bases). Germline assignment: CDR1 SGHVS and CDR2 FNYEAQ. The germline V and J ends were trimmed by 1 base and 4 bases, with 20 bases remaining between them. The CDR3 has 17 amino acids. The CDR3 sequence: CASSLVDLLQGGYEQYF. The CDR3 DNA is TGTGCCAGCAGCTTAGTAGACCTCCTCCAGGGCGGTTACGAGCAGTACTTC.

The rearrangement links TRBV5-5 to TRBJ1-2; no reliable D call. The CDR3 runs to 15 residues. The germline CDR1 and CDR2 sequences are SGHKS and YYEKEE (reference sequence). The V end was cut by 0 bases, the J end by 4 bases, with 13 bases between. The CDR3 is CASSLDGRTSYGYTF. The CDR3 nucleotides are TGTGCCAGCAGCTTGGATGGTCGAACCTCCTATGGCTACACCTTC.

This chain joins TRBV5-4 and TRBJ2-6; D ambiguous. The CDR3 is made up of 16 amino acids. Germline loops: CDR1 SGHNT, CDR2 YYREEE (reference sequence). V was pared by 0 bases and J by 0 bases, with 7 bases between. In DNA form, the CDR3 reads TGTGCCAGCAGCTTGGATAGGTACTCTGGGGCCAACGTCCTGACTTTC. It codes for CASSLDRYSGANVLTF. The full variable domain, completed using reference TRBV5-4 and TRBJ2-6, is ETGVTQSPTHLIKTRGQQVTLRCSSQSGHNTVSWYQQALGQGPQFIFQYYREEENGRGNFPPRFSGLQFPNYSSELNVNALELDDSALYLCASSLDRYSGANVLTFGAGSRLTVL.

V and J are TRBV19 and TRBJ2-4; 8 bases align to TRBD1. CDR3 length: 14 residues. V lost 2 bases, J lost 8 bases, and 5 bases stayed unmatched. Germline assignment: CDR1 LNHDA and CDR2 SQIVND (reference sequence). The CDR3 nucleotides read TGTGCCAGTAGTATATTGGCAGGGGGCCACATTCAGTACTTC. Translation: CASSILAGGHIQYF.

The chain is built from TRBV21-1 and TRBJ1-5; TRBD1, the table's D call, was not compared with the DNA. TRBV21-1 is marked as a pseudogene. CDR3 length: 18 amino acids. The CDR3 bases are TGTGCCAGCAGCACCTTTAACCCGGACAGGTTCGGCAATCAGCCCCAGCATTTT. It codes for CASSTFNPDRFGNQPQHF.

Only a few counts were recorded for this clone. The genes are TRBV14 and TRBJ2-7; D remains ambiguous. V was pared by 5 bases and J by 3 bases, with 8 bases between. CDR3 length: 12 amino acids. Germline V gene sequence: CDR1 SGHDN, CDR2 FVKESK. CDR3 DNA: TGTGCCAGCAGCACGTACCGCTACGAGCAGTACTTC. This sequence encodes CASSTYRYEQYF.

The genes are TRBV5-5 and TRBJ1-1, with D hard to call. Germline V gene lookup returns CDR1 SGHKS and CDR2 YYEKEE (reference sequence). The CDR3 loop spans 13 amino acids. V lost 6 bases, J lost 0 bases, and 9 bases lay in between. As DNA, the CDR3 is TGTGCCAGCAACTCTGACCTGAACACTGAAGCTTTCTTT. This sequence encodes CASNSDLNTEAFF.

V gene TRBV2 combines with J gene TRBJ1-1; the match to TRBD1 covers 7 bases. Germline trimming cut 8 bases from V and 10 bases from J; bases unmatched to any gene: 10. Looked up from germline, CDR1 is SNHLY and CDR2 is FYNNEI. The CDR3 length is 12 residues. As DNA, the CDR3 is TGTGCCAGCGCCGATCAGGGGGTAGGAGCTTTCTTT. It translates to CASADQGVGAFF. Drawing the rest from reference TRBV2 and TRBJ1-1, the complete variable domain is EPEVTQTPSHQVTQMGQEVILRCVPISNHLYFYWYRQILGQKVEFLVSFYNNEISEKSEIFDDQFSVERPDGSNFTLKIRSTKLEDSAMYFCASADQGVGAFFGQGTRLTVV.

The V call is TRBV18, the J call TRBJ1-4; D remains ambiguous. V was cut by 3 bases and J by 1 base, with 12 bases left in between. Germline V gene lookup returns CDR1 KGHSH and CDR2 LQKENI. This CDR3 contains 16 residues. The CDR3 DNA follows: TGTGCCAGCTCACCCCGGGAGCCGAAAACTAATGAAAAACTGTTTTTT. Its protein is CASSPREPKTNEKLFF.